This TCR beta chain comes out of a study of OX40 agonist ivuxolimab in advanced cancers. Describing the broader study: The costimulatory receptor OX40 (CD134) was targeted by ivuxolimab, a fully human IgG2 agonistic monoclonal antibody. Intravenous ivuxolimab was administered to patients every 2 weeks at six dose levels: 0.01, 0.1, 0.3, 1.5, 3 and 10 mg/kg. Among the approximately 50 dose-escalation patients, some 20 had hepatocellular carcinoma, 15 or so melanoma, 9 renal cell carcinoma and 9 head and neck cancer. The dose-escalation cohort was roughly 87% male with a mean age of approximately 60 years, ranging from roughly 23 to 80. Patients were allowed to have had prior anti-PD-1, anti-PD-L1 or anti-CTLA-4 therapy, and 40% of the dose-escalation patients had been treated with checkpoint inhibitors. Partial responses occurred in three dose-escalation patients, of whom one had hepatocellular carcinoma and two had cutaneous melanoma. The purpose of peripheral TCRbeta sequencing was to test whether ivuxolimab changed TCR sequence diversity and led to clonal T-cell expansion. The paper covers the monotherapy dose-escalation part of the phase I ivuxolimab trial, which included N of about 56 patients. The research as a whole found: In the 0.1-3.0 mg/kg groups, partial responders were among the patients with the lowest normalized peripheral clonal expansion, particularly in CD8+ T cells. Clonal expansion of both CD4+ and CD8+ blood T cells was observed from baseline to week 6 at doses 0.1 to 3.0 mg/kg. Low levels of normalized T-cell clonal expansion were also seen in some patients who did not respond. After ivuxolimab, CD8+ T cells had more expanded clones than CD4+ T cells on average. The antigen specificity of the peripheral T cells that underwent clonal expansion was not determined.

To sequence the TCRbeta CDR3 region, genomic DNA was isolated from the sorted cells. TCRbeta CDR3 regions were sequenced using the immunoSEQ Assay. TCRdb limited this immuneACCESS table to in-frame rearrangements with V and J called. A share of clones is missing; checked studies link under half to unresolved V genes, and the rest is unexplained. The sample table shows tens of thousands of clones, and 70% to 90% are seen once. The leading ten clones occupy 25% of the sample. V and J lose 3 bases and 1 base, and a span of 9 bases separates them. The CDR3 goes from the cysteine to the phenylalanine over 14 residues. Here the CDR3 DNA is all that survives: 42 bases in frame from base 1. The germline V gene gives CDR1 as LGHNA and CDR2 as YSLEER. A remark on this clone: Its antigen is unknown. Base-call qualities are not available, and no considerably larger clone is one nucleotide away.

The trial excluded patients who had a history of autoimmune disease or were on systemic immunosuppression. Peripheral blood for TCR sequencing was collected from all dose cohorts at baseline, on cycle 4 day 1, and on cycle 7 day 1. The samples were taken from a phase I, first-in-human, multicenter, open-label dose-escalation trial of ivuxolimab. Adults with locally advanced or metastatic head and neck squamous cell, hepatocellular, melanoma or renal cell carcinoma were enrolled in the trial. Before TCR sequencing, CD4+ T cells and CD8+ T cells from peripheral blood were sorted into separate populations.

This TCR was recovered from an adult with an advanced solid tumor such as melanoma, head and neck, liver or kidney cancer. Material: CD4+ or CD8+ T cells sorted from blood, obtained in a trial of the OX40 agonist ivuxolimab. The chain couples TRBV4-3 to TRBJ1-1; the D segment cannot be called with confidence. The DNA reads TGCGCCAGCAGCCACACGGAGGGGAACACTGAAGCTTTCTTT. Protein translation: CASSHTEGNTEAFF.